These 11 T cell receptor beta chains were sequenced from one sample in a study of shared clonotypes between healthy human individuals. The protocol was immunoSEQ multiplex PCR, while the TCRdb copy is restricted to in-frame clones and leaves out a portion. The sample records around 1.4 million clones, less than 99% being singletons. Sequencing used naive CD4+ T cells sorted from blood. Regarding subset: CD45RA+ positively selected. The receptors were sampled from a young man in good health.

The chain combines TRBV9 with TRBJ2-3; possible D gene TRBD1, 5 bases. Trimming pared 3 bases from V and 5 bases from J, leaving 13 bases between. Per germline, CDR1 SGDLS and CDR2 YYNGEE. The CDR3 sequence is 14 residues long. In DNA form, the CDR3 reads TGTGCCAGCAGCGGGGGTCAGGGTAAAGATACGCAGTATTTT. It yields the protein CASSGGQGKDTQYF.

J is TRBJ2-1 and V is TRBV27; TRBD1 matches at 8 bases. CDR1 is MNHEY, CDR2 SMNVEV, per germline (reference sequence). Trimming took 6 bases from V and 3 from J; bases not matched to a gene: 1. This CDR3 has 13 amino acids. The CDR3 loop reads CASRGTGYNEQFF. CDR3 nucleotides: TGTGCCAGCAGGGGGACAGGCTACAATGAGCAGTTCTTC.

This chain uses TRBV12-5 with TRBJ2-7, with D hard to call. The length of the CDR3 is 14 residues. V was shortened by 4 bases and J by 2 bases, with 12 bases between the two germline ends. CDR1 and CDR2 (germline): LGHNT, FRNRAP. The CDR3 region is CASGSSRPPYEQYF. Here the CDR3 DNA reads TGTGCTAGTGGTTCCTCGCGGCCCCCCTACGAGCAGTACTTC.

CDR3 region: CASSSGPDASEQFF. Written as DNA, the CDR3 is TGTGCCAGCAGCTCCGGACCGGACGCCTCCGAGCAGTTCTTC. The V and J genes are TRBV7-2 and TRBJ2-1; no clear D gene. The V end lost 4 bases, the J end lost 10 bases, and 17 bases lay between the germline ends. The length of the CDR3 is 14 residues. The germline V gene has CDR1 SGHTA and CDR2 FQGNSA.

J is TRBJ2-1 and V is TRBV9; 9 bases map to TRBD2. Looked up from germline, CDR1 is SGDLS and CDR2 is YYNGEE. This CDR3 region has 16 residues. Germline trimming cut 0 bases from V and 9 bases from J; bases unmatched to any gene: 10. The CDR3 coding sequence is TGTGCCAGCAGCGTAGGGGGTAGCGGGAGCGCGGGTGAGCAGTTCTTC. This encodes CASSVGGSGSAGEQFF.

The rearrangement links TRBV5-1 to TRBJ2-1, with D possibly being TRBD1 (5 bases). From germline, CDR1 is SGHRS and CDR2 YFSETQ. The V and J ends lost 1 base and 0 bases respectively, with 11 bases between them. CDR3 length equals 16 residues. In DNA, the CDR3 is TGCGCCAGCAGCTTGCACTTAGGGGACTCCTACAATGAGCAGTTCTTC. Amino acids: CASSLHLGDSYNEQFF. Together with reference TRBV5-1 and TRBJ2-1, the CDR3 gives the full variable domain: KAGVTQTPRYLIKTRGQQVTLSCSPISGHRSVSWYQQTPGQGLQFLFEYFSETQRNKGNFPGRFSGRQFSNSRSEMNVSTLELGDSALYLCASSLHLGDSYNEQFFGPGTRLTVL.

This clone was found once. The chain employs TRBV29-1 and TRBJ1-1; D call uncertain. The CDR3 runs to 13 residues. Germline CDR1 and CDR2: SQVTM and ANQGSEA. The V and J ends lost 6 bases and 0 bases respectively, with 11 bases between them. The CDR3 here is CSVRRAMNTEAFF. The CDR3 DNA reads as TGCAGCGTCCGCCGCGCTATGAACACTGAAGCTTTCTTT.

The chain combines TRBV9 with TRBJ2-2, with D hard to call. V was clipped by 2 bases and J by 4 bases, with 12 bases between them. CDR3 size: 15 residues. CDR1 is SGDLS and CDR2 is YYNGEE in the germline V gene. CDR3 residues: CASSVSQVITGELFF. CDR3 DNA: TGTGCCAGCAGCGTGTCGCAGGTGATCACCGGGGAGCTGTTTTTT.

The chain is built from TRBV19 and TRBJ2-3; D is unresolved. The CDR3 length is 15 residues. Germline V gene lookup returns CDR1 LNHDA and CDR2 SQIVND (reference sequence). V was clipped by 6 bases and J by 0 bases, with 13 bases between them. In DNA form, the CDR3 reads TGTGCCAGTAGAGTCGGTTTCAGCAGCACAGATACGCAGTATTTT. Translated: CASRVGFSSTDTQYF. The entire variable domain, with the rest obtained from reference TRBV19 and TRBJ2-3, is as follows: DGGITQSPKYLFRKEGQNVTLSCEQNLNHDAMYWYRQDPGQGLRLIYYSQIVNDFQKGDIAEGYSVSREKKESFPLTVTSAQKNPTAFYLCASRVGFSSTDTQYFGPGTRLTVL.

The chain recombines TRBV7-8 with TRBJ2-7; possibly TRBD1 for D (7 bases). The CDR3 sequence is 17 residues long. Per the germline V gene, CDR1 is SGHVS and CDR2 is FQNEAQ. V was trimmed by 5 bases and J by 0 bases, leaving 20 bases between them. For the CDR3, the DNA is TGTGCCAGCAGCCATTCCGGGGGACAGCGGATCTCCTACGAGCAGTACTTC. The encoded protein is CASSHSGGQRISYEQYF.

The chain carries TRBV5-1 and TRBJ2-7; no definite D call. The CDR3 has 15 residues. The V gene lost 4 bases and the J gene lost 0 bases, with 14 bases spanning the gap. CDR1 is SGHRS, CDR2 YFSETQ, per germline. CDR3 loop: CASSLDPPFSYEQYF. CDR3 bases: TGCGCCAGCAGCCTCGACCCGCCATTCTCCTACGAGCAGTACTTC. Variable domain in full (rest from reference TRBV5-1 and TRBJ2-7): KAGVTQTPRYLIKTRGQQVTLSCSPISGHRSVSWYQQTPGQGLQFLFEYFSETQRNKGNFPGRFSGRQFSNSRSEMNVSTLELGDSALYLCASSLDPPFSYEQYFGPGTRLTVT.